The 16 T cell receptor beta chains given below trace back to one sample, sequenced in a study of beta chain features in type 1 diabetes. The study reverse transcribed the entire isolated RNA, so it sequenced expressed TCRB transcripts. The protocol was immunoSEQ multiplex PCR, while the TCRdb copy is restricted to in-frame clones and leaves out a portion. The table shows some 150,000 clones, with about 7.1% occurring only once. Sequenced: central memory CD4+ T cells from blood. The receptor source for this set is a woman aged 25-40 years in good health.

This clone has just a few counts. This chain uses TRBV29-1 with TRBJ2-1; D is undetermined. From germline, CDR1 is SQVTM and CDR2 ANQGSEA. The V end was cut by 8 bases, the J end by 4 bases, with 21 bases between. CDR3 size: 15 residues. CDR3 sequence (DNA): TGCAGCACGAAACTCCTCCCGAACCCGTACAATGAGCAGTTCTTC. It translates to CSTKLLPNPYNEQFF.

The chain joins TRBV18 to TRBJ2-1; tentatively, D is TRBD1 (6 bases). Trimming stripped 3 bases from V and 4 bases from J, with 19 bases between. The CDR3 is made up of 17 amino acids. CDR1 KGHSH and CDR2 LQKENI come from the germline V gene. The CDR3 protein is CASSPSSGRGYYNEQFF. Written as DNA, the CDR3 is TGTGCCAGCTCACCCTCTTCGGGTAGGGGGTATTACAATGAGCAGTTCTTC.

V and J are TRBV11-2 and TRBJ2-1; 7 bases align to TRBD2. The CDR3 is 17 residues long. Germline V gene data show CDR1 as SGHAT and CDR2 as FQNNGV. With 5 bases clipped from V and 10 bases from J, the junction kept 20 bases outside the gene matches. In DNA form, the CDR3 reads TGTGCCAGCAGCCTGGACCTCCGGACTAGTCGGTCGGGGGAGCAGTTCTTC. It is translated as CASSLDLRTSRSGEQFF. The full variable domain, its missing parts supplied by reference TRBV11-2 and TRBJ2-1, is EAGVAQSPRYKIIEKRQSVAFWCNPISGHATLYWYQQILGQGPKLLIQFQNNGVVDDSQLPKDRFSAERLKGVDSTLKIQPAKLEDSAVYLCASSLDLRTSRSGEQFFGPGTRLTVL.

This clone was found a few times. Here the CDR3 reads CASRQGFTGELFF. The CDR3 nucleotides read TGTGCCAGCAGACAGGGTTTCACCGGGGAGCTGTTTTTT. The rearrangement uses TRBV7-9 and TRBJ2-2, with D perhaps TRBD1 (6 bases). The length of the CDR3 is 13 residues. The germline CDR1 and CDR2 sequences are SEHNR and FQNEAQ (reference sequence). With 6 bases removed from V and 4 bases from J, the gap between germline ends came to 9 bases.

This clone was seen a handful of times. The chain couples TRBV5-4 to TRBJ2-3, with a weak D call TRBD1 (6 bases). Trimming removed 4 bases from V and 2 bases from J, with 11 bases in between. Germline V lookup: CDR1 SGHNT, CDR2 YYREEE (reference sequence). The CDR3 is 14 amino acids. The CDR3 loop reads CASSPDSSTDTQYF. The CDR3 DNA reads TGTGCCAGCAGCCCGGACAGTTCCACAGATACGCAGTATTTT. Based on the CDR3 plus reference TRBV5-4 and TRBJ2-3, the full variable domain is ETGVTQSPTHLIKTRGQQVTLRCSSQSGHNTVSWYQQALGQGPQFIFQYYREEENGRGNFPPRFSGLQFPNYSSELNVNALELDDSALYLCASSPDSSTDTQYFGPGTRLTVL.

A few counts support this clone. The chain recombines TRBV7-3 with TRBJ2-1; 13 bases are a match to TRBD2. Germline V gene lookup returns CDR1 SGHTA and CDR2 FQGTGA. The CDR3 runs to 20 residues. V was pared by 0 bases and J by 0 bases, with 8 bases of the junction left unmatched. CDR3 nucleotides: TGTGCCAGCAGCTTAACGCTACTAGCGGGAGGGGAGGGCTCCTACAATGAGCAGTTCTTC. This gives the protein CASSLTLLAGGEGSYNEQFF.

The table lists this clone with many counts. V and J are TRBV28 and TRBJ1-3, with 9 bases that match TRBD1. The CDR3 totals 18 residues. CDR1 and CDR2 from the germline V gene are MDHEN and SYDVKM. J lost 0 bases, V lost 3 bases, and 9 bases had no gene match. DNA for the CDR3: TGTGCCAGCAGTTTTCTGAGTTCGGGACAGGGCTCTGGAAACACCATATATTTT. The encoded protein is CASSFLSSGQGSGNTIYF.

This clone was picked up a small number of times. The chain uses TRBV7-3 and TRBJ1-4; TRBD1 aligns across 7 bases. From germline, CDR1 is SGHTA and CDR2 FQGTGA. J gave up 0 bases and V 5 bases, and 18 bases lay outside the gene matches. This CDR3 contains 20 residues. CDR3 protein: CASSARGTDPILATNEKLFF. The CDR3 nucleotides read TGTGCCAGCAGCGCAAGGGGGACAGATCCAATCCTTGCAACTAATGAAAAACTGTTTTTT.

This chain connects TRBV7-3 to TRBJ2-5; 8 bases are shared with TRBD2. Germline trimming cut 2 bases from V and 7 bases from J; bases unmatched to any gene: 18. From germline, CDR1 is SGHTA and CDR2 FQGTGA. There are 18 residues in the CDR3. Here the CDR3 DNA reads TGTGCCAGCAGCTTAGTGTCTTGGTCTAGCGGGTCTGTCGGGACCCAGTACTTC. It specifies CASSLVSWSSGSVGTQYF.

The table lists this clone with a few counts. The V call is TRBV29-1, the J call TRBJ1-2, with D maybe TRBD1 (5 bases). Trimming took off 3 bases at V and 6 bases at J, with 14 bases between the two ends. The CDR3 consists of 13 residues. Germline CDR1 and CDR2: SQVTM and ANQGSEA. The DNA for the CDR3 is TGCAGCGTTGATAGGCAGGGTGCCCATGGCTACACCTTC. This translates into CSVDRQGAHGYTF.

The rearrangement links TRBV7-9 to TRBJ2-7; D uncertain. With 2 bases removed from V and 2 bases from J, the gap between germline ends came to 13 bases. CDR3 length: 15 amino acids. Germline V gene sequence: CDR1 SEHNR, CDR2 FQNEAQ (reference sequence). The CDR3 region has the DNA TGTGCCAGCAGCTTAAGCCACCGTCCACCCTACGAGCAGTACTTC. This translates into CASSLSHRPPYEQYF.

This clone was detected a few times. This sequence joins TRBV6-1 and TRBJ2-7; D is possibly TRBD1 (6 bases). CDR3 size: 13 residues. From germline, CDR1 is MNHNS and CDR2 SASEGT. V shed 5 bases and J shed 6 bases, with 14 bases lying between them. CDR3 region: CASSTTGFGEQYF. Here the CDR3 DNA reads TGTGCCAGCAGTACTACAGGGTTCGGCGAGCAGTACTTC.

V and J are TRBV9 and TRBJ1-4; 7 bases match TRBD1. Germline CDR1 is SGDLS and CDR2 is YYNGEE. Trimming cost V 4 bases and J 0 bases; bases outside gene matches: 12. The length of the CDR3 is 18 residues. The CDR3 is CASSLGQAIQATNEKLFF. The CDR3 DNA sequence: TGTGCCAGCAGCCTCGGACAGGCGATACAAGCAACTAATGAAAAACTGTTTTTT. Combining the CDR3 with reference TRBV9 and TRBJ1-4 gives the whole variable domain DSGVTQTPKHLITATGQRVTLRCSPRSGDLSVYWYQQSLDQGLQFLIQYYNGEERAKGNILERFSAQQFPDLHSELNLSSLELGDSALYFCASSLGQAIQATNEKLFFGSGTQLSVL.

This clone was recorded many times. The rearrangement joins TRBV10-3 to TRBJ2-1; 14 nucleotides align to TRBD2. CDR3 length equals 17 residues. Per germline, CDR1 ENHRY and CDR2 SYGVKD. V gave up 2 bases and J gave up 14 bases; unmatched junction bases: 14. The CDR3 protein is CAISENGGTSGGTDKFF. For the CDR3, the DNA is TGTGCCATCAGTGAGAATGGTGGGACTAGCGGGGGCACCGACAAGTTCTTC.

This clone was picked up a small number of times. The chain uses TRBV5-1 and TRBJ1-4, with TRBD1 identical over 8 bases. Germline V gene sequence: CDR1 SGHRS, CDR2 YFSETQ. The CDR3 has 14 amino acids. V lost 0 bases and J lost 8; bases outside the gene matches: 3. CDR3 sequence: CASSLVRGREKLFF. CDR3 DNA: TGCGCCAGCAGCTTGGTCAGGGGGCGAGAAAAACTGTTTTTT. The full variable domain, in which reference TRBV5-1 and TRBJ1-4 provide the parts outside the CDR3, is KAGVTQTPRYLIKTRGQQVTLSCSPISGHRSVSWYQQTPGQGLQFLFEYFSETQRNKGNFPGRFSGRQFSNSRSEMNVSTLELGDSALYLCASSLVRGREKLFFGSGTQLSVL.

The table lists this clone with a few counts. J is TRBJ2-2 and V is TRBV29-1; 7 nucleotides align to TRBD1. The junction had 5 bases not matched to a gene; V was cut back by 8 bases and J by 2 bases. CDR1 SQVTM and CDR2 ANQGSEA come from the germline V gene. The CDR3 extends over 13 amino acids. CDR3: CSTGTANTGELFF. CDR3 DNA: TGCAGCACCGGGACAGCTAACACCGGGGAGCTGTTTTTT.